The clone carrying this TCR beta chain has only a few counts. What it recognizes is unknown. These data come from a study of T cells after yellow fever vaccination. TCRdb used MiXCR to reprocess the 5' RACE reads, holding one entry per CDR3 protein. Of a few hundred thousand distinct CDR3 sequences listed, around 6.5% are singletons. V gave up 5 bases and J gave up 5 bases; unmatched junction bases: 11. The CDR3 covers 16 residues. The germline V gene encodes CDR1 SGHTA and CDR2 FQGNSA. Notes on the study in general: Weaker, the secondary response had a peak occurring faster, on day 5 versus 15.

Sequenced material: PBMCs, taken 5 days after the yellow fever booster vaccination. The chain recombines TRBV7-2 with TRBJ1-1, with TRBD1 matching over 10 bases. This receptor was obtained from a man younger than 40 who received the YFV17D yellow fever vaccine. CDR3 in amino acids: CASSPGQGGVITEAFF. In DNA form, the CDR3 reads TGTGCCAGCAGCCCAGGACAGGGGGGGGTGATAACTGAAGCTTTCTTT. The variable domain in full, with the rest retrieved from reference TRBV7-2 and TRBJ1-1, is GAGVSQSPSNKVTEKGKDVELRCDPISGHTALYWYRQSLGQGLEFLIYFQGNSAPDKSGLPSDRFSAERTGGSVSTLTIQRTQQEDSAVYLCASSPGQGGVITEAFFGQGTRLTVV.